This TCR beta chain was sequenced during a study of long-term antiretroviral therapy in people with HIV. The immunoSEQ assay was v3.0, run at survey level. Only in-frame clones appear in the TCRdb table, and some are missing; sequencing was by immunoSEQ multiplex PCR. Of about 20,000 clones listed, about 80% are singletons. Study findings and constraints: Blood sampling spanned 2004 to 2017, possibly under older ART regimens.

CDR3 size: 15 residues. After removal of 5 bases from V and 2 bases from J, the junction contained 8 bases not matched to a gene. Germline V gene data show CDR1 as MGHRA and CDR2 as YSYEKL. Of note for this clone: The antigen is unknown.

The gene calls are TRBV4-1 and TRBJ1-2, with 7 bases matching TRBD1. The starting material was unsorted PBMCs, obtained 0.2 years after starting antiretroviral therapy. The sequence came from a woman between 35 and 50 years old with HIV. The CDR3 DNA sequence: TGCGCCAGCAGCTCTACCGGACAGGTCAACTATGGCTACACCTTC. Its translation is CASSSTGQVNYGYTF.